These T cell receptor beta chains were read from a single sample in a study of T cell repertoires in cytomegalovirus infection. One entry per CDR3 protein results from TCRdb running MiXCR on the reads. The sample shows about 400,000 distinct CDR3 sequences, over 15% of them seen only once. Sequencing was performed on PBMCs. All receptors derive from a human donor in good health (CMV status not recorded). Some clones in this sample may be carry-over from other donors' samples. Each CDR3 is given with its conserved first and last residue. The D gene is left open where the match is weak. A clone size is listed for some rows: how often the clone was seen (once, few, many), or a class if it is expanded.

>TRBV12-3/TRBV12-4|TRBD2|TRBJ2-5|NA
TGTGCCAGCAGTCTGACAGGACTAGCGGGGGGGGAGACCCAGTACTTC
CASSLTGLAGGETQYF
>TRBV7-8|TRBD2|TRBJ2-1|many
TGTGCCAGCAGCTACTATGGTAGCGGGGGGGCCGATGAGCAGTTCTTC
CASSYYGSGGADEQFF
>TRBV29-1|NA|TRBJ2-3|few
TGCAGCGTGGGCCGCGGAGGGGCAGACACAGATACGCAGTATTTT
CSVGRGGADTDTQYF
>TRBV28|TRBD1|TRBJ1-2|NA
TGTGCCAGCAGACCGACAGGGGTGGCCTATGGCTACACCTTC
CASRPTGVAYGYTF
>TRBV12-3/TRBV12-4|NA|TRBJ1-1|few
TGTGCCAGCGGGACGTCTTACACTGAAGCTTTCTTT
CASGTSYTEAFF
>TRBV12-3/TRBV12-4|NA|TRBJ1-1|few
TGTGCCAGCAGTTTACGGGTTAGGGCAGTCGGTGAAGCTTTCTTT
CASSLRVRAVGEAFF
>TRBV20-1|NA|TRBJ1-3|NA
TGCAGTGCCCCAAATCCCCCAGGAAACACCATATATTTT
CSAPNPPGNTIYF
>TRBV12-3/TRBV12-4|NA|TRBJ1-2|few
TGTGCCAGCACAAACTGGGGGGGCGCGGAAAATGGCTACACCTTC
CASTNWGGAENGYTF
>TRBV7-8|TRBD1|TRBJ2-7|NA
TGTGCCAGCAGCTTAGCGAACAGGGGGTACGAGCAGTACTTC
CASSLANRGYEQYF
>TRBV5-6|TRBD1|TRBJ2-7|NA
TGTGCCAGCAGCCCGGGGACAGGGGAAATTTATTACGAGCAGTACTTC
CASSPGTGEIYYEQYF
>TRBV7-3|TRBD2|TRBJ2-1|NA
TGTGCCAGCAGCCCACCGTCTAGCGGGAGTAATGAGCAGTTCTTC
CASSPPSSGSNEQFF
>TRBV5-6|NA|TRBJ2-3|few
TGTGCCAGCAGCTTGGTCAACTCCGTCACAGATACGCAGTATTTT
CASSLVNSVTDTQYF
>TRBV7-2|NA|TRBJ2-3|many
TGTGCCAGCAGCTTATGGGTAGATACGCAGTATTTT
CASSLWVDTQYF
>TRBV4-1|NA|TRBJ1-1|NA
TGCGCCAGCAGCCCGCCTCACCAGGCAGACATGAACACTGAAGCTTTCTTT
CASSPPHQADMNTEAFF
>TRBV5-1|NA|TRBJ2-5|NA
TGCGCCAGCAGCTTGGGGCCTTCAAAAGAGACCCAGTACTTC
CASSLGPSKETQYF
>TRBV9|TRBD1|TRBJ2-3|few
TGTGCCAGCAGCCCATGGGACAGAATCGGAGATACGCAGTATTTT
CASSPWDRIGDTQYF
>TRBV2|NA|TRBJ2-1|NA
TGTGCCAGTAAAATAGCGGAGAGCTCCTACAATGAGCAGTTCTTC
CASKIAESSYNEQFF
>TRBV6-6|NA|TRBJ1-1|few
TGTGCCAGCCGATGGGTCTTGAACACTGAAGCTTTCTTT
CASRWVLNTEAFF